These 27 T cell receptor beta chains came from one sample sequenced in a study of beta chain features in type 1 diabetes (dated by TCRdb to 2017 to 2018). Libraries came from the immunoSEQ multiplex PCR assay. The entire amount of isolated RNA was reverse transcribed using the High Capacity cDNA Reverse Transcription Kit, so the sequenced TCRB transcripts were expressed ones. TCRdb holds this immuneACCESS table with in-frame rearrangements only. Some clones are missing; in checked studies, unresolved V genes explain under half, and the rest has no known cause. In all, the sample holds about 210,000 clones, and approximately 11% of those were seen once. The ten biggest clones cover approximately 1.4% of the sample. Sequences were obtained from central memory CD4+ T cells from blood. These receptor sequences come from a young man in good health.

V usage is TRBV14 and J usage is TRBJ2-5, with TRBD1 identical over 8 bases. Germline V CDR1 and CDR2: SGHDN, FVKESK. The CDR3 has 14 amino acids. V lost 4 bases, J lost 3 bases, and 4 bases stayed unmatched. CDR3 loop: CASSPGGQEETQYF. CDR3 DNA: TGTGCCAGCAGCCCTGGGGGACAGGAAGAGACCCAGTACTTC.

J is TRBJ2-5 and V is TRBV4-3; 7 nucleotides agree with TRBD2. Trimming took 1 base from V and 5 from J; bases not matched to a gene: 7. The CDR3 runs 15 residues. Germline lookup yields CDR1 LGHNA and CDR2 YSLEER. The CDR3 DNA reads TGCGCCAGCAGCCAAGGGGGGGGTTACAGGGAGACCCAGTACTTC. This sequence encodes CASSQGGGYRETQYF.

The chain couples TRBV10-1 to TRBJ2-3; D is unclear. This CDR3 comprises 13 residues. CDR1 is WNHNN and CDR2 is SYGVQD in the germline V gene (reference sequence). The germline V and J ends were trimmed by 4 bases and 4 bases, with 9 bases remaining between them. In DNA, the CDR3 is TGCGCCAGCAGTGGCCAGAGAGCAGATACGCAGTATTTT. Protein product: CASSGQRADTQYF.

CDR3 nucleotide sequence: TGCAGCGTCTCCTCCCCTGGAAACACCATATATTTT. It is translated as CSVSSPGNTIYF. The chain is built from TRBV29-1 and TRBJ1-3; D not certain. Germline CDR1 is SQVTM and CDR2 is ANQGSEA. The CDR3 runs 12 residues. The V end was cut by 6 bases, the J end by 2 bases, with 8 bases between.

V is TRBV7-8 and J is TRBJ2-2; 9 nucleotides match TRBD2. V was pared by 5 bases and J by 5 bases, with 6 bases of the junction left unmatched. Germline values: CDR1 SGHVS, CDR2 FQNEAQ. CDR3 size: 15 residues. The CDR3 sequence is CASSAGTSPTGELFF. The CDR3 nucleotides read TGTGCCAGCAGCGCCGGGACTAGCCCTACCGGGGAGCTGTTTTTT.

This clone showed up just a few times. The rearrangement links TRBV20-1 to TRBJ2-3, with D uncertain. The germline V and J ends were trimmed by 7 bases and 1 base, with 6 bases remaining between them. Per the germline V gene, CDR1 is DFQATT and CDR2 is SNEGSKA (reference sequence). The CDR3 totals 11 residues. The CDR3 DNA sequence: TGCAGTGGTTGGGGCACAGATACGCAGTATTTT. Its translation: CSGWGTDTQYF.

This clone was observed a handful of times. J is TRBJ2-1 and V is TRBV5-6; D possibly corresponds to TRBD2 (6 bases). The CDR3 is 14 amino acids. V lost 2 bases and J lost 4, with 10 bases in between. Germline CDR1 SGHDT, CDR2 YYEEEE. The chain's CDR3 is CASSFNAGYNEQFF. In DNA, the CDR3 is TGTGCCAGCAGCTTCAATGCGGGGTACAATGAGCAGTTCTTC.

The chain combines TRBV25-1 with TRBJ2-1, with 12 positions matching TRBD2. The CDR3 contains 15 residues. Germline loops: CDR1 MGHDK, CDR2 SYGVNS. V lost 3 bases and J lost 9; bases outside the gene matches: 6. The CDR3 spells CASSDLTSGRFEQFF. The CDR3 DNA reads TGTGCCAGCAGTGACCTTACTAGCGGGAGGTTTGAGCAGTTCTTC.

This clone was picked up a small number of times. The chain couples TRBV7-2 to TRBJ2-3; 7 positions agree with TRBD2. Germline CDR1 and CDR2: SGHTA and FQGNSA. The CDR3 spans 16 residues. The ends lost 5 bases at V and 0 bases at J; junction bases unmatched: 8. The CDR3 sequence: CASSRRERGSTDTQYF. CDR3 bases: TGTGCCAGCAGCCGCCGGGAGCGGGGAAGCACAGATACGCAGTATTTT.

V usage is TRBV7-2 and J usage is TRBJ2-5, with a possible D match to TRBD2 (7 bases). Germline-derived CDR1 and CDR2 are SGHTA and FQGNSA. Deletions cut 3 bases from V and 7 bases from J, with 21 bases between. The CDR3 sequence is 16 residues long. DNA of the CDR3: TGTGCCAGCAGCTTGCTAGCGGAGGGGGGTCGACGGACCCAGTACTTC. Translating it yields CASSLLAEGGRRTQYF.

This chain connects TRBV2 to TRBJ1-1; a possible D gene is TRBD1 (6 bases). Trimming cost V 11 bases and J 1 base, with 14 bases left between them. This CDR3 has 13 amino acids. CDR1 and CDR2 from the germline V gene are SNHLY and FYNNEI. CDR3 in amino acids: CAGEEQGNTEAFF. CDR3 coding DNA: TGTGCCGGCGAGGAACAGGGGAACACTGAAGCTTTCTTT. The full variable domain, its missing parts supplied by reference TRBV2 and TRBJ1-1, is EPEVTQTPSHQVTQMGQEVILRCVPISNHLYFYWYRQILGQKVEFLVSFYNNEISEKSEIFDDQFSVERPDGSNFTLKIRSTKLEDSAMYFCAGEEQGNTEAFFGQGTRLTVV.

J is TRBJ2-3 and V is TRBV10-3; TRBD2 might be the D (5 bases). This CDR3 is 14 amino acids long. Germline V gene sequence: CDR1 ENHRY, CDR2 SYGVKD. V lost 4 bases and J lost 5, with 13 bases in between. The CDR3 nucleotides are TGTGCCATCAGTGTGTCGCGAGCGGAAGATACGCAGTATTTT. Translating gives CAISVSRAEDTQYF.

This clone was counted between two and nine times. An end of the junction does not agree with germline; a read error may underlie this. The CDR3 loop reads CAGSASSYEQYF. CDR3 DNA sequence: TGTGCCGGGAGCGCCAGCAGCTACGAGCAGTACTTC. This chain connects TRBV30 to TRBJ2-7; D is possibly TRBD2 (5 bases). Looked up from germline, CDR1 is GTSNPN and CDR2 is SVGIG (reference sequence). The length of the CDR3 is 12 residues.

This clone has only a few counts. The chain combines TRBV27 with TRBJ2-5; 9 nucleotides agree with TRBD2. Germline assignment: CDR1 MNHEY and CDR2 SMNVEV (reference sequence). CDR3 length equals 13 residues. V trimming: 3 bases; J trimming: 4 bases; junction bases outside the gene matches: 0. The CDR3 region is CASSLRGGETQYF. Here the CDR3 DNA reads TGTGCCAGCAGTTTGCGGGGGGGAGAGACCCAGTACTTC.

This clone has at least ten counts. The sample carries other DNA sequences with the same CDR3. This chain connects TRBV18 to TRBJ2-3, with D unresolved. The CDR3 consists of 12 residues. Germline V gene sequence: CDR1 KGHSH, CDR2 LQKENI. Trimming removed 1 base from V and 4 bases from J, with 3 bases in between. The CDR3 is CASSPQSDTQYF. CDR3 nucleotides: TGTGCCAGCTCACCACAGTCAGATACGCAGTATTTT.

Only a few counts were recorded for this clone. This sequence joins TRBV30 and TRBJ2-3, with D perhaps TRBD2 (6 bases). This CDR3 has 14 amino acids. V gave up 8 bases and J gave up 2 bases, with 17 bases separating them. CDR1 and CDR2 (germline): GTSNPN, SVGIG (reference sequence). The DNA of the CDR3 is TGTGCCGGGGGGTTAGGACTCCTCACAGATACGCAGTATTTT. Translation gives CAGGLGLLTDTQYF.

This clone was counted many times. The chain combines TRBV7-2 with TRBJ2-6, with no clear D. The germline V and J ends were trimmed by 4 bases and 0 bases, with 7 bases remaining between them. This CDR3 contains 15 residues. From germline, CDR1 is SGHTA and CDR2 FQGNSA. The CDR3 DNA reads TGTGCCAGCAGCTACGGCCTCTCTGGGGCCAACGTCCTGACTTTC. Translating it yields CASSYGLSGANVLTF.

The chain recombines TRBV6-5 with TRBJ1-1; perhaps TRBD1 as D (5 bases). The germline V and J ends were trimmed by 6 bases and 5 bases, with 13 bases remaining between them. This CDR3 is 13 amino acids long. CDR1 and CDR2 (germline): MNHEY, SVGAGI. The CDR3 DNA is TGTGCCAGCAGCCGGGGCGGAGCTACTGAAGCTTTCTTT. It encodes CASSRGGATEAFF.

The rearrangement uses TRBV7-2 and TRBJ2-3; D call uncertain. Between the trimmed V and J ends, which lost 2 bases and 3 bases, there was a span of 3 bases. CDR3 size: 12 residues. Per germline, CDR1 SGHTA and CDR2 FQGNSA. For the CDR3, the DNA is TGTGCCAGCAGCTTAAGGACAGATACGCAGTATTTT. Encoded protein: CASSLRTDTQYF.

This clone occurred a few times. The rearrangement joins TRBV29-1 to TRBJ1-5; 9 bases are shared with TRBD1. The CDR3 has 16 amino acids. In germline, CDR1 is SQVTM, CDR2 ANQGSEA. Trimming removed 5 bases from V and 1 base from J; junction bases left unmatched: 9. The CDR3 DNA reads as TGCAGCGTTTCTATGTTCGGGACAGGGAGCAATCAGCCCCAGCATTTT. Translated, it gives CSVSMFGTGSNQPQHF.

This clone was recorded at least ten times. The genes are TRBV15 and TRBJ2-5; 9 nucleotides line up with TRBD2. The CDR3 runs 14 residues. The ends lost 8 bases at V and 3 bases at J; junction bases unmatched: 7. Germline CDR1 and CDR2: LNHNV and YYDKDF (reference sequence). The CDR3 protein is CATSARLAEETQYF. CDR3 bases: TGTGCCACCTCGGCCCGACTAGCGGAAGAGACCCAGTACTTC.

This clone turned up a few times. The chain carries TRBV29-1 and TRBJ2-5; a weak D match, TRBD1 (5 bases). The CDR3 is 13 residues long. Trimming removed 5 bases at V and 1 base at J, with 11 bases between. Germline V lookup: CDR1 SQVTM, CDR2 ANQGSEA. CDR3 residues: CSVSRTFQETQYF. In DNA, the CDR3 is TGCAGCGTTTCTCGGACATTCCAAGAGACCCAGTACTTC.

This clone occurred many times. The V gene is TRBV29-1, the J gene TRBJ2-4, with 9 bases that match TRBD1. Losses at the gene ends were 3 bases for V and 4 bases for J; bases not matched to a gene: 7. CDR3 length: 15 residues. The germline V gene has CDR1 SQVTM and CDR2 ANQGSEA. The CDR3 nucleotides read TGCAGCGTTGAGGCCTCGACAGGGGGAAAAAACATTCAGTACTTC. Protein product: CSVEASTGGKNIQYF. Full variable domain (remainder filled in from reference TRBV29-1 and TRBJ2-4): SAVISQKPSRDICQRGTSLTIQCQVDSQVTMMFWYRQQPGQSLTLIATANQGSEATYESGFVIDKFPISRPNLTFSTLTVSNMSPEDSSIYLCSVEASTGGKNIQYFGAGTRLSVL.

This clone has just a few counts. This chain joins TRBV7-9 and TRBJ2-3; D gene ambiguous. Trimming pared 5 bases from V and 6 bases from J, leaving 9 bases between. This CDR3 is 12 amino acids long. Germline CDR1 and CDR2: SEHNR and FQNEAQ (reference sequence). Here the CDR3 reads CASSPRADTQYF. The DNA of the CDR3 is TGTGCCAGCAGCCCTAGGGCCGATACGCAGTATTTT.

In this sample, this clone turned up many times. V and J are TRBV5-4 and TRBJ2-5, with 7 positions matching TRBD2. J gave up 1 base and V 2 bases, and 5 bases lay outside the gene matches. The CDR3 covers 15 residues. Germline V gene data show CDR1 as SGHNT and CDR2 as YYREEE (reference sequence). As DNA, the CDR3 is TGTGCCAGCAGCTTCCCTAGCGGAGCCCAAGAGACCCAGTACTTC. It specifies CASSFPSGAQETQYF.

V is TRBV30 and J is TRBJ2-7, with TRBD1 matching over 7 bases. Germline V lookup: CDR1 GTSNPN, CDR2 SVGIG (reference sequence). The CDR3 loop spans 12 amino acids. J gave up 0 bases and V 4 bases, and 0 bases lay outside the gene matches. For the CDR3, the DNA is TGTGCCTGGACAGGGGGCTCCTACGAGCAGTACTTC. Its translation: CAWTGGSYEQYF.

This clone has a count of ten or more. The chain employs TRBV7-9 and TRBJ1-4; 8 nucleotides line up with TRBD1. The V gene's germline CDR1 is SEHNR and CDR2 FQNEAQ (reference sequence). With V trimmed by 4 bases and J by 4 bases, 5 bases remained unmatched. This CDR3 has 15 amino acids. The CDR3 sequence is CASSSRTGLNEKLFF. CDR3 sequence (DNA): TGTGCCAGCAGCTCCCGGACAGGGCTTAATGAAAAACTGTTTTTT.